This T cell receptor beta chain was captured in a study of PD-1 blockade in classical Hodgkin lymphoma. General study points: CD8+ TCR diversity did not rise significantly by C4D1, unlike CD4+.

Brentuximab vedotin exposure varied among the patients, all of whom had relapsed after autologous stem cell transplantation. Repertoires were generated with immunoSEQ multiplex PCR, while TCRdb's copy carries only in-frame clones and drops some. The sample consists of some 23,000 clones, roughly two thirds of them appearing once. As for this clone: Its target is unknown.

This clonotype was obtained from a human donor with classical Hodgkin lymphoma. The sequenced sample was peripheral blood mononuclear cells (PBMCs), obtained at baseline.

CDR3 in amino acids: CASSPRTSGNYEQYF. CDR3 in DNA: TGTGCCAGCAGCCCCCGCACTAGCGGAAACTACGAGCAGTACTTC. The chain combines TRBV7-2 with TRBJ2-7; TRBD2 matches 8 bases. V lost 5 bases and J lost 3; bases outside the gene matches: 9. CDR3 length equals 15 residues. CDR1 and CDR2 (germline): SGHTA, FQGNSA.